Below, 7 T cell receptor beta chains from the same sample are listed, as sequenced in a study of blood T cell repertoires in COVID-19. The method was immunoSEQ multiplex PCR; TCRdb's version includes in-frame clones alone and lacks a portion of them. The table records about 410,000 clones, approximately 89% of them present only once. Sample: peripheral blood. The receptors were gathered from a woman aged 40 to 55 with COVID-19, enrolled during active disease.

Remarks on this clone: Sequence at one end of the junction differs from germline and may be a read error. The V and J genes are TRBV7-7 and TRBJ2-5; 9 bases line up with TRBD1. The CDR3 totals 14 residues. Germline CDR1 reads SSHAT; CDR2 reads FNYEAQ (reference sequence). The CDR3 nucleotides are TGTGCTAGCAGCTTGGACAGGGGCGGAGAGACCCAGTACTTC. Protein product: CASSLDRGGETQYF.

The V and J genes are TRBV30 and TRBJ2-1, with D unclear. The CDR3 sequence is 12 residues long. Trimming shortened V by 1 base and J by 4 bases, and 5 bases separated the two germline ends. Per the germline V gene, CDR1 is GTSNPN and CDR2 is SVGIG (reference sequence). In DNA, the CDR3 is TGTGCCTGGAGTGCCAGTTACAATGAGCAGTTCTTC. Encoded protein: CAWSASYNEQFF.

The chain employs TRBV30 and TRBJ2-5; D not resolved. There are 13 residues in the CDR3. V was clipped by 2 bases and J by 4 bases, with 11 bases between them. Germline V gene sequence: CDR1 GTSNPN, CDR2 SVGIG (reference sequence). For the CDR3, the DNA is TGTGCCTGGAGTTTGGGCTTCCGAGAGACCCAGTACTTC. It specifies CAWSLGFRETQYF.

The CDR3 coding sequence is TGTGCCAGCAGTCCTACGTATCAGCCCCAGCATTTT. Translation: CASSPTYQPQHF. The chain has TRBV12-3 or TRBV12-4 and TRBJ1-5; D unclear. V was trimmed by 5 bases and J by 5 bases, leaving 7 bases between them. The CDR3 consists of 12 residues.

The chain employs TRBV7-2 and TRBJ2-3, with a weak D call TRBD1 (6 bases). Germline values: CDR1 SGHTA, CDR2 FQGNSA. V was cut by 5 bases and J by 2 bases, with 11 bases left in between. This CDR3 region has 14 residues. This CDR3 reads CASSPGQNTDTQYF. The CDR3, as DNA: TGTGCCAGCAGCCCTGGACAGAACACAGATACGCAGTATTTT.

The V and J genes are TRBV5-4 and TRBJ1-2; D not resolved. The germline V and J ends were trimmed by 0 bases and 2 bases, with 11 bases remaining between them. The CDR3 contains 15 residues. The V gene's germline CDR1 is SGHNT and CDR2 YYREEE (reference sequence). The CDR3 loop reads CASSLVGGANYGYTF. The CDR3 DNA sequence: TGTGCCAGCAGCTTGGTCGGCGGAGCAAACTATGGCTACACCTTC.

This clone has a single count. V is TRBV19 and J is TRBJ2-7; the match to TRBD1 covers 10 bases. V trimming: 3 bases; J trimming: 5 bases; junction bases outside the gene matches: 4. The CDR3 extends over 14 amino acids. Germline V lookup: CDR1 LNHDA, CDR2 SQIVND (reference sequence). Here the CDR3 DNA reads TGTGCCAGTAGTATCCGGGACAGGGGTCACGAGCAGTACTTC. Translation: CASSIRDRGHEQYF.